This T cell receptor beta chain was captured by sequencing in a study of cytomegalovirus exposure and HLA in healthy donors. Study-level background: Roughly 180 million T cells yielded under 130 million unique TCR beta sequences in earlier analysis.

Points from the study as a whole: Indistinguishability led to the exclusion of some V segments, TRBV6-2 and TRBV6-3 included. Associated with cytomegalovirus, according to the listing, were 150 to 200 TCR beta chains. In an earlier analysis, in some 500 donors, most V segments appeared productive either ~90% or ~30% of the time.

The CDR3 sequence is 14 residues long. CDR1 is SGHRS and CDR2 is YFSETQ in the germline V gene. The V end lost 0 bases, the J end lost 0 bases, and 5 bases lay between the germline ends. Comment on this clone: The antigen is unknown.

Amplification used 60 Vbeta primers and 13 Jbeta primers. Clones were sequenced by immunoSEQ multiplex PCR, and TCRdb holds only the in-frame ones, with some missing. The data show 35,000 to 45,000 clones, 45% to 55% seen once. This receptor was obtained from a middle-aged woman in good health and CMV-seropositive. The chain links TRBV5-1 to TRBJ2-3; D is undetermined. Sequencing input: PBMCs. CDR3 loop: CASSLVSSTDTQYF. The CDR3 DNA is TGCGCCAGCAGCTTGGTTAGCAGCACAGATACGCAGTATTTT.